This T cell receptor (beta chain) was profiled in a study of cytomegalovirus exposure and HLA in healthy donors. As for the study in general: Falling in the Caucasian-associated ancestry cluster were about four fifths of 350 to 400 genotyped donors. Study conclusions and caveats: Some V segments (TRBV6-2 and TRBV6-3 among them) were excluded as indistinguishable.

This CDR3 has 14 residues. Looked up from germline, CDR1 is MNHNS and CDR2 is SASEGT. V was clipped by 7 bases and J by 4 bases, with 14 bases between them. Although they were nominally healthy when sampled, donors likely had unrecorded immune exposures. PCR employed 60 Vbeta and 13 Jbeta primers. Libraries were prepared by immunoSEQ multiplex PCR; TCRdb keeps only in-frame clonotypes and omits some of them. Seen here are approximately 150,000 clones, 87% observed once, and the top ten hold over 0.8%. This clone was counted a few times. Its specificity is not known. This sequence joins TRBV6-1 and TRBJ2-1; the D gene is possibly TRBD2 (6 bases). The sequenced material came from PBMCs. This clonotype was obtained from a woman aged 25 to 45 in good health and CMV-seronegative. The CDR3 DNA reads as TGTGCCAGCAACCGAGGCGGGACTTACAATGAGCAGTTCTTC. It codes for CASNRGGTYNEQFF.